Listed below are T cell receptor beta chains from one sample, sequenced in a study of spatial heterogeneity in lung cancer. From the 5' RACE reads, TCRdb called clonotypes with MiXCR, one entry per CDR3 protein. The sample carries around 100,000 distinct CDR3 sequences, 3.5% to 5% recorded once. Sample: lung tumor tissue, taken at surgery. The source of these receptors is a male donor with early-stage non-small cell lung cancer. Both conserved end residues are part of each CDR3. A D gene is named only where the DNA matches it firmly. Clone size appears in some rows only: once, few, many, or a class for an expanded clone.

CDR3 protein: CASRGPEGVGNTIYF; CDR3 DNA: TGTGCCAGTAGAGGACCCGAAGGGGTCGGAAACACCATATATTTT; V gene: TRBV28; J gene: TRBJ1-3; clone size: many; D gene: -
CDR3 protein: CSVEQGVITDTQYF; CDR3 DNA: TGCAGCGTTGAACAGGGGGTCATCACAGATACGCAGTATTTT; V gene: TRBV29-1; J gene: TRBJ2-3; clone size: -; D gene: TRBD1
CDR3 protein: CASSLNLGAKLSPSYNEQFF; CDR3 DNA: TGTGCCAGCAGTCTAAATCTGGGGGCCAAACTATCCCCCTCCTACAATGAGCAGTTCTTC; V gene: TRBV28; J gene: TRBJ2-1; clone size: many; D gene: -
CDR3 protein: CSARDRVQETQYF; CDR3 DNA: TGCAGTGCTAGAGATCGGGTCCAAGAGACCCAGTACTTC; V gene: TRBV20-1; J gene: TRBJ2-5; clone size: many; D gene: -
CDR3 protein: CASSLWDRVNTEAFF; CDR3 DNA: TGTGCCAGCAGCTTGTGGGACAGGGTGAACACTGAAGCTTTCTTT; V gene: TRBV5-5; J gene: TRBJ1-1; clone size: many; D gene: TRBD1
CDR3 protein: CSLGQSYEQYF; CDR3 DNA: TGCAGTCTGGGACAGTCCTACGAGCAGTACTTC; V gene: TRBV20-1; J gene: TRBJ2-7; clone size: many; D gene: TRBD1
CDR3 protein: CASSESHQGETQYF; CDR3 DNA: TGCGCCAGCAGTGAGTCGCACCAGGGTGAGACCCAGTACTTC; V gene: TRBV10-1; J gene: TRBJ2-5; clone size: many; D gene: -
CDR3 protein: CASSFAGGDLSEQYF; CDR3 DNA: TGTGCCAGCAGCTTCGCGGGGGGCGACCTCTCCGAGCAGTACTTC; V gene: TRBV13; J gene: TRBJ2-7; clone size: few; D gene: TRBD2
CDR3 protein: CASRQAEVTDTQYF; CDR3 DNA: TGTGCCAGCCGTCAAGCGGAAGTCACAGATACGCAGTATTTT; V gene: TRBV7-9; J gene: TRBJ2-3; clone size: many; D gene: -
CDR3 protein: CASSPGVPEAFF; CDR3 DNA: TGTGCCAGCAGTCCCGGGGTGCCTGAAGCTTTCTTT; V gene: TRBV12-3/TRBV12-4; J gene: TRBJ1-1; clone size: many; D gene: -
CDR3 protein: CASKKAIKTGELFF; CDR3 DNA: TGTGCCAGCAAGAAGGCTATCAAAACCGGGGAGCTGTTTTTT; V gene: TRBV6-5; J gene: TRBJ2-2; clone size: many; D gene: -
CDR3 protein: CASSNSRSGFWPEQYF; CDR3 DNA: TGTGCCAGCAGCAACTCCCGGTCGGGGTTCTGGCCCGAGCAGTACTTC; V gene: TRBV21-1; J gene: TRBJ2-7; clone size: few; D gene: -
CDR3 protein: CASSILAGAGGELFF; CDR3 DNA: TGTGCCAGCAGCATACTAGCGGGAGCGGGCGGGGAGCTGTTTTTT; V gene: TRBV11-2; J gene: TRBJ2-2; clone size: many; D gene: TRBD2
CDR3 protein: CSARTGTANEKLFF; CDR3 DNA: TGCAGTGCTAGGACCGGGACAGCGAATGAAAAACTGTTTTTT; V gene: TRBV20-1; J gene: TRBJ1-4; clone size: many; D gene: TRBD1
CDR3 protein: CASSPLWTPNYGYTF; CDR3 DNA: TGTGCCAGCAGCCCCCTATGGACACCAAACTATGGCTACACCTTC; V gene: TRBV3-1; J gene: TRBJ1-2; clone size: many; D gene: -
CDR3 protein: CASSLEARGARTEQFF; CDR3 DNA: TGTGCCAGCAGCCTCGAAGCTCGAGGGGCAAGGACTGAGCAGTTCTTC; V gene: TRBV7-6; J gene: TRBJ2-1; clone size: many; D gene: -
CDR3 protein: CASSFRTGPTGELFF; CDR3 DNA: TGTGCCAGCAGCTTTAGGACAGGACCCACCGGGGAGCTGTTTTTT; V gene: TRBV7-2; J gene: TRBJ2-2; clone size: many; D gene: TRBD1
CDR3 protein: CASSYGGMDTEAFF; CDR3 DNA: TGTGCCAGCAGTTACGGGGGCATGGACACTGAAGCTTTCTTT; V gene: TRBV6-2/TRBV6-3; J gene: TRBJ1-1; clone size: many; D gene: -
CDR3 protein: CASSPLGGVNTEAFF; CDR3 DNA: TGCGCCAGCAGCCCCCTGGGGGGGGTGAACACTGAAGCTTTCTTT; V gene: TRBV4-1; J gene: TRBJ1-1; clone size: many; D gene: -
CDR3 protein: CASSGREGSTEAFF; CDR3 DNA: TGTGCCAGCAGCGGGCGAGAAGGGAGCACTGAAGCTTTCTTT; V gene: TRBV14; J gene: TRBJ1-1; clone size: many; D gene: -
CDR3 protein: CASSLATGELFF; CDR3 DNA: TGTGCCAGCAGTCTGGCTACCGGGGAGCTGTTTTTT; V gene: TRBV28; J gene: TRBJ2-2; clone size: many; D gene: -
CDR3 protein: CASSTDRASDYEQYF; CDR3 DNA: TGTGCCAGCAGCACCGACAGGGCCAGTGACTACGAGCAGTACTTC; V gene: TRBV7-9; J gene: TRBJ2-7; clone size: few; D gene: TRBD1
CDR3 protein: CASSLRRTEAFF; CDR3 DNA: TGTGCCAGCAGTTTGAGGCGCACTGAAGCTTTCTTT; V gene: TRBV12-3/TRBV12-4; J gene: TRBJ1-1; clone size: many; D gene: -
CDR3 protein: CASSEFGRNQPQHF; CDR3 DNA: TGTGCCAGCAGTGAATTCGGCAGAAATCAGCCCCAGCATTTT; V gene: TRBV2; J gene: TRBJ1-5; clone size: few; D gene: -
CDR3 protein: CASSLVQGVGFWDEQYF; CDR3 DNA: TGTGCCAGCAGTTTGGTCCAGGGTGTCGGGTTTTGGGACGAGCAGTACTTC; V gene: TRBV28; J gene: TRBJ2-7; clone size: many; D gene: -
CDR3 protein: CASSLGSHTEQYF; CDR3 DNA: TGTGCCAGCAGCTTAGGAAGTCACACCGAGCAGTACTTC; V gene: TRBV7-9; J gene: TRBJ2-7; clone size: -; D gene: -